This entry lists 8 T cell receptor beta chains sequenced from one sample in a study of cytomegalovirus exposure and HLA in healthy donors. The PCR was carried out with 60 Vbeta primers and 13 Jbeta primers. The repertoire was sequenced with immunoSEQ multiplex PCR; TCRdb's copy has only in-frame clones and lacks some. The sample lists about 82,000 clones; over 65% were seen once. The material sequenced was PBMCs. These TCRs come from a man aged 50 or older in good health and CMV-seronegative.

This clone was counted once. This chain joins TRBV9 and TRBJ2-2; perhaps TRBD1 as D (6 bases). Germline CDR1 and CDR2: SGDLS and YYNGEE. CDR3 length: 15 amino acids. Trimming pared 5 bases from V and 0 bases from J, leaving 11 bases between. As DNA, the CDR3 is TGTGCCAGCAGTTTAAGGGACACGAACACCGGGGAGCTGTTTTTT. Translated: CASSLRDTNTGELFF.

The rearrangement uses TRBV9 and TRBJ2-5; unclear D gene. The length of the CDR3 is 12 residues. CDR1 and CDR2 (germline): SGDLS, YYNGEE. Trimming shortened V by 0 bases and J by 5 bases, and 5 bases separated the two germline ends. The CDR3: CASSVAGETQYF. CDR3 sequence (DNA): TGTGCCAGCAGCGTAGCCGGGGAGACCCAGTACTTC.

The chain recombines TRBV7-6 with TRBJ1-3, with a weak D call TRBD1 (6 bases). The length of the CDR3 is 16 residues. CDR1 is SGHVS and CDR2 is FNYEAQ in the germline V gene. Between the trimmed V and J ends, which lost 5 bases and 2 bases, there was a span of 16 bases. CDR3 residues: CASSTRTGLAGNTIYF. DNA of the CDR3: TGTGCCAGCAGCACACGCACAGGGTTGGCTGGAAACACCATATATTTT.

This chain joins TRBV5-1 and TRBJ1-1; D is ambiguous. V was pared by 0 bases and J by 1 base, with 7 bases between. The CDR3 length is 14 residues. Germline V CDR1 and CDR2: SGHRS, YFSETQ. The CDR3 nucleotides are TGCGCCAGCAGCTTGGCCGCGGGGAACACTGAAGCTTTCTTT. Translated: CASSLAAGNTEAFF.

The chain carries TRBV5-8 and TRBJ1-2; D not certain. The CDR3 runs to 16 residues. Germline V gene data show CDR1 as SGHTS and CDR2 as YDEGEE. V lost 0 bases, J lost 1 base, and 13 bases lay in between. CDR3 DNA sequence: TGTGCCAGCAGCTTGGAGGTTGGAGGGTTTAACTATGGCTACACCTTC. Translated: CASSLEVGGFNYGYTF.

The gene calls are TRBV6-1 and TRBJ2-7; TRBD1 agrees at 9 bases. The ends lost 4 bases at V and 0 bases at J; junction bases unmatched: 4. CDR3 length: 15 residues. CDR1 and CDR2 (germline): MNHNS, SASEGT. The CDR3 bases are TGTGCCAGCAGTGCCGGGACAGGGTTCTCCTACGAGCAGTACTTC. Protein product: CASSAGTGFSYEQYF.

The chain is built from TRBV7-8 and TRBJ2-1; D is undetermined. This CDR3 comprises 14 residues. From germline, CDR1 is SGHVS and CDR2 FQNEAQ. Trimming took off 3 bases at V and 8 bases at J, with 14 bases between the two ends. This CDR3 reads CASSLEILRYEQFF. As DNA, the CDR3 is TGTGCCAGCAGCTTGGAGATTTTACGGTATGAGCAGTTCTTC. Drawing the rest from reference TRBV7-8 and TRBJ2-1, the complete variable domain is GAGVSQSPRYKVAKRGQDVALRCDPISGHVSLFWYQQALGQGPEFLTYFQNEAQLDKSGLPSDRFFAERPEGSVSTLKIQRTQQEDSAVYLCASSLEILRYEQFFGPGTRLTVL.

This chain links TRBV27 with TRBJ1-2, with 7 bases lining up with TRBD1. Unmatched junction bases numbered 9, after V lost 7 bases and J lost 4 bases. This CDR3 spans 14 amino acids. CDR1 is MNHEY, CDR2 SMNVEV, per germline (reference sequence). CDR3 DNA sequence: TGTGCCAGCAAACAGGGGCGCAGGGCCTATGGCTACACCTTC. The encoded protein is CASKQGRRAYGYTF.